This T cell receptor (beta chain) was sequenced in a study of human T cells and chemical hapten exposure. Time point: pre-sensitization, week 0. Treatment in this sample: therapeutic diphenylcyclopropenone sensitization with weekly scalp DPC. Germline V gives CDR1 WSHSY, CDR2 SAAADI. CDR3 length: 15 amino acids. The V segment lost 8 bases and the J segment 0 bases; nucleotides outside the gene matches: 4. TCRdb re-analysed the RACE reads in MiXCR, keeping a single row per CDR3 protein. The sample comprises about 250,000 distinct CDR3 sequences, just under 8% of which are singletons, and 0.9% to 1.5% rests with the top ten.

The receptor's source is a man aged 18 to 29 with alopecia areata. Some clones in this sample may be carry-over from other donors' samples. Here the sequenced sample was whole blood, taken in connection with sensitization to the hapten diphenylcyclopropenone (DPC). This sequence joins TRBV10-2 and TRBJ1-5; 10 nucleotides agree with TRBD1. CDR3 sequence: CASQDRGHSNQPQHF. CDR3 nucleotides: TGCGCCAGCCAAGACAGGGGGCATAGCAATCAGCCCCAGCATTTT.